These 6 T cell receptor beta chains share one sample of origin, sequenced in a study of control samples from healthy donors and cancer patients (dated by TCRdb to the early 2020s). Library preparation used the immunoSEQ multiplex PCR assay. As stored in TCRdb, this immuneACCESS dataset retains in-frame rearrangements with V and J assigned. A fraction of the clones does not appear; measured against another copy, unresolved V genes explain less than half of the discrepancy, and the remainder lacks a known reason. The sample data list fewer than 85,000 clones, and roughly nine tenths of these were observed just once. About a sixth of the sample is in the top ten clones. Sequencing was carried out using blood. All receptors come from a man aged 25 to 40 in good health.

The chain recombines TRBV3-1 (or the pseudogene TRBV3-2) with TRBJ2-7; the D is unclear. V was clipped by 0 bases and J by 2 bases, with 17 bases between them. CDR1 LGHDT and CDR2 YNNKEL come from the germline V gene (reference sequence). The CDR3 loop spans 17 amino acids. CDR3 residues: CASSQDGVRISPYEQYF. The DNA of the CDR3 is TGTGCCAGCAGCCAAGATGGGGTGCGGATTTCCCCCTACGAGCAGTACTTC.

This sequence joins TRBV7-9 and TRBJ2-7; D might be TRBD2 (6 bases). Germline V CDR1 and CDR2: SEHNR, FQNEAQ (reference sequence). With 6 bases removed from V and 3 bases from J, the gap between germline ends came to 15 bases. There are 14 residues in the CDR3. The CDR3 DNA follows: TGTGCCAGCAGGCGCGGGACTGGAGACTACGAGCAGTACTTC. This translates into CASRRGTGDYEQYF.

This clone was seen a single time. The V gene is TRBV7-9, the J gene TRBJ2-1; the match to TRBD1 covers 8 bases. Germline lookup yields CDR1 SEHNR and CDR2 FQNEAQ (reference sequence). The V and J ends lost 3 bases and 8 bases, in that order; junction bases with no gene match: 6. The CDR3 consists of 14 residues. CDR3: CASSFGQGRDEQFF. The CDR3 DNA reads as TGTGCCAGCAGCTTCGGACAGGGACGGGATGAGCAGTTCTTC.

About this clone: Other nucleotide sequences from this sample produce the same CDR3. The chain uses TRBV12-3 or TRBV12-4 and TRBJ2-5; the D is unclear. The CDR3 runs 11 residues. Deletions cut 1 base from V and 3 bases from J, with 0 bases between. The CDR3: CASSLEETQYF. The DNA for the CDR3 is TGTGCCAGCAGTTTAGAAGAGACCCAGTACTTC.

The chain's CDR3 is CASSYGYNEQFF. The DNA for the CDR3 is TGTGCCAGCAGTTACGGGTATAATGAGCAGTTCTTC. This chain joins TRBV6-5 and TRBJ2-1; D is unresolved. Per the germline V gene, CDR1 is MNHEY and CDR2 is SVGAGI. Trimming cost V 2 bases and J 7 bases, with 6 bases left between them. The CDR3 has 12 amino acids.

The chain carries TRBV19 and TRBJ2-5, with 8 bases matching TRBD1. This CDR3 region has 15 residues. CDR1 LNHDA and CDR2 SQIVND come from the germline V gene (reference sequence). V shed 5 bases and J 0 bases; nucleotides not matched to a gene: 5. The CDR3 region is CASSSHRGNQETQYF. The CDR3 region has the DNA TGTGCCAGTAGTTCCCACAGGGGGAACCAAGAGACCCAGTACTTC.